Presented here are 20 T cell receptor beta chains from one specimen sequenced in a study of neurological immune-mediated disorders. TCRdb processed the 5' RACE reads anew with MiXCR; each CDR3 protein has one entry. The table shows about 21,000 distinct CDR3 sequences, with roughly 17% occurring only once. Input material: CD8+ T cells from blood. The receptors originated from a woman younger than 35 with multiple sclerosis.

This clonotype was seen many times. The gene calls are TRBV5-1 and TRBJ1-4; D may be TRBD1 (5 bases). CDR3 size: 15 residues. Germline V gene sequence: CDR1 SGHRS, CDR2 YFSETQ. V lost 1 base, J lost 4 bases, and 11 bases lay in between. The CDR3 spells CASSLYSGINEKLFF. Written as DNA, the CDR3 is TGCGCCAGCAGCTTGTACTCAGGGATTAATGAAAAACTGTTTTTT.

By its share, this clonotype is medium-sized (0.01 to 0.1%). V and J are TRBV7-2 and TRBJ2-1, with 9 bases lining up with TRBD1. CDR3 length equals 17 residues. The ends lost 5 bases at V and 0 bases at J; junction bases unmatched: 8. Germline V gene lookup returns CDR1 SGHTA and CDR2 FQGNSA. CDR3 amino acids: CASSAPGQGYSYNEQFF. In DNA form, the CDR3 reads TGTGCCAGCAGCGCTCCGGGACAGGGTTACTCCTACAATGAGCAGTTCTTC.

This clonotype was detected ten times or more. CDR3 DNA: TGCAGTGCTAGGGGTGGGAGGGATTTGGAGACCCAGTACTTC. This gives the protein CSARGGRDLETQYF. The chain uses TRBV20-1 and TRBJ2-5; 7 positions match TRBD2. CDR3 size: 14 residues. In germline, CDR1 is DFQATT, CDR2 SNEGSKA (reference sequence). The trim removed 3 bases at V and 5 bases at J, leaving 9 bases unmatched.

This clonotype was seen ten or more times. V is TRBV19 and J is TRBJ2-7; D is undetermined. The V gene lost 4 bases and the J gene lost 7 bases, with 11 bases spanning the gap. Germline CDR1 reads LNHDA; CDR2 reads SQIVND (reference sequence). The CDR3 loop spans 12 amino acids. The CDR3 is CASSNDGEEQYF. The CDR3 DNA reads TGTGCCAGTAGTAACGATGGGGAAGAGCAGTACTTC.

This clonotype came up many times. The V gene is TRBV6-4, the J gene TRBJ1-2; D is possibly TRBD1 (5 bases). CDR1 and CDR2 from the germline V gene are MRHNA and SNTAGT. V was trimmed by 6 bases and J by 5 bases, leaving 22 bases between them. The CDR3 covers 16 residues. CDR3 bases: TGTGCCAGCAGCGAGGGACCCGCGGAAGGGTTATATGGCTACACCTTC. Translating it yields CASSEGPAEGLYGYTF.

This clonotype was detected many times. V and J are TRBV5-6 and TRBJ2-7; 8 positions match TRBD1. This CDR3 has 14 amino acids. Germline loops: CDR1 SGHDT, CDR2 YYEEEE. V trimming: 4 bases; J trimming: 5 bases; junction bases outside the gene matches: 8. Here the CDR3 reads CASSPRQGMHEQYF. CDR3 sequence (DNA): TGTGCCAGCAGCCCGAGACAGGGGATGCACGAGCAGTACTTC.

Turning to this clonotype: Possible read error: a much larger clone is one base away. The V gene is TRBV12-3 or TRBV12-4, the J gene TRBJ1-2, with 9 bases identical to TRBD1. This CDR3 contains 12 residues. The J segment lost 10 bases and the V segment lost 6 bases, leaving 6 bases of the junction unmatched. Here the CDR3 DNA reads TGTGCCAGCAGCCCAACAGGGGGCGACTACACCTTC. This encodes CASSPTGGDYTF.

The sample holds many counts of this clonotype. This chain links TRBV20-1 with TRBJ2-7; perhaps TRBD2 as D (6 bases). CDR1 is DFQATT and CDR2 is SNEGSKA in the germline V gene (reference sequence). The CDR3 consists of 13 residues. Trimming cost V 0 bases and J 1 base, with 7 bases left between them. This CDR3 is CSARDGGSYEQYV. CDR3 DNA sequence: TGCAGTGCTAGAGACGGGGGATCCTACGAGCAGTACGTC.

This clonotype has at least ten counts. The V and J genes are TRBV15 and TRBJ1-2, with D possibly being TRBD1 (6 bases). CDR1 LNHNV and CDR2 YYDKDF come from the germline V gene (reference sequence). This CDR3 comprises 14 residues. Trimming removed 3 bases at V and 7 bases at J, with 15 bases between. The CDR3, as DNA: TGTGCCACCAGCAGCAGTTCCCGACAGGCTGGCTACACCTTC. The encoded protein is CATSSSSRQAGYTF.

There are many counts of this clonotype. The chain has TRBV20-1 and TRBJ1-1; D is uncertain. Germline-derived CDR1 and CDR2 are DFQATT and SNEGSKA (reference sequence). The CDR3 loop spans 12 amino acids. V was cut by 3 bases and J by 1 base, with 6 bases left in between. The CDR3 DNA follows: TGCAGTGCTAGCGCAGGGAACACTGAAGCTTTCTTT. Its protein product is CSASAGNTEAFF.

This clonotype was seen a handful of times. The V and J genes are TRBV12-2 and TRBJ1-5; the table assigns TRBD1, which was not confirmed against the DNA. TRBV12-2 is deemed a pseudogene. The length of the CDR3 is 16 residues. DNA for the CDR3: TGTGCAAGTCGCACAGGGACAGGGGAAAGCAATCAGCCCCAGCATTTT. Its translation: CASRTGTGESNQPQHF.

CDR3 coding DNA: TGTGCCAGCAGCCCTCGCATGGGGCGGCGCAATGAGCAGTTCTTC. Translated, it gives CASSPRMGRRNEQFF. The J gene is TRBJ2-1, the V gene TRBV3-1, with D perhaps matching TRBD1 (5 bases). Trimming left V 4 bases short and J 6 bases short, with 16 bases between. Germline V gene data show CDR1 as LGHDT and CDR2 as YNNKEL (reference sequence). CDR3 length: 15 amino acids.

This clonotype is medium-sized. The chain couples TRBV29-1 to TRBJ2-7; 9 bases map to TRBD1. Per germline, CDR1 SQVTM and CDR2 ANQGSEA. CDR3 length: 13 amino acids. V was pared by 4 bases and J by 1 base, with 2 bases of the junction left unmatched. Here the CDR3 reads CSVGTGDSYEQYF. The CDR3 nucleotides are TGCAGCGTTGGGACAGGGGATTCCTACGAGCAGTACTTC.

This clonotype was picked up many times. The chain carries TRBV10-3 and TRBJ2-1, with 9 bases matching TRBD2. Unmatched junction bases numbered 9, after V lost 8 bases and J lost 4 bases. CDR3 length: 15 amino acids. CDR1 is ENHRY, CDR2 SYGVKD, per germline. CDR3 region: CAIGGLAGAYNEQFF. The CDR3 bases are TGTGCCATCGGGGGATTAGCGGGAGCGTACAATGAGCAGTTCTTC.

This clonotype was picked up many times. V usage is TRBV5-1 and J usage is TRBJ2-7, with D perhaps TRBD1 (5 bases). V was pared by 4 bases and J by 3 bases, with 32 bases between. This CDR3 region has 20 residues. Germline V CDR1 and CDR2: SGHRS, YFSETQ. The CDR3: CASSRNGQGTPSVVDYEQYV. CDR3 nucleotides: TGCGCCAGCAGCCGTAATGGTCAGGGAACCCCCAGTGTTGTCGACTACGAGCAGTACGTC.

The table lists this clonotype with many counts. The CDR3, as DNA: TGTGCCAGCAGGGATGTGGCGGGGGACACAGATACGCAGTATTTT. Translated, it gives CASRDVAGDTDTQYF. The chain combines TRBV6-2 or TRBV6-3 with TRBJ2-3; TRBD2 matches at 7 bases. Germline CDR1 and CDR2: MNHEY and SVGEGT. The CDR3 has 15 residues. Losses at the gene ends were 6 bases for V and 2 bases for J; bases not matched to a gene: 8.

This clonotype was picked up many times. The chain employs TRBV10-3 and TRBJ2-1; D may match TRBD1 or TRBD2 (5 bases each). This CDR3 contains 13 residues. The V end lost 0 bases, the J end lost 11 bases, and 11 bases lay between the germline ends. CDR1 is ENHRY and CDR2 is SYGVKD in the germline V gene. The CDR3 here is CAISESSGAKQFF. As DNA, the CDR3 is TGTGCCATCAGTGAGTCGTCCGGGGCAAAGCAGTTCTTC.

This clonotype was found many times. The chain combines TRBV5-6 with TRBJ1-2; the D gene is possibly TRBD1 (6 bases). CDR3 length: 17 residues. V lost 3 bases and J 6 bases, leaving 24 bases between the germline ends. In germline, CDR1 is SGHDT, CDR2 YYEEEE. This CDR3 reads CASSSSRSGAYYDGYTF. The CDR3 coding sequence is TGTGCCAGCAGCTCAAGCAGGTCAGGGGCGTACTATGATGGCTACACCTTC.

By share, this clonotype ranks as medium-sized. The rearrangement joins TRBV10-3 to TRBJ2-7, with 8 bases aligning to TRBD1. V shed 4 bases, J shed 7 bases, and the junction held 6 bases outside the gene matches. The CDR3 is 13 amino acids. Germline loops: CDR1 ENHRY, CDR2 SYGVKD. The CDR3 sequence is CAISGTGLGEQYV. The CDR3, as DNA: TGTGCCATCAGTGGGACAGGGCTTGGGGAGCAGTACGTC.

The sample holds many counts of this clonotype. The chain is built from TRBV15 and TRBJ2-5; 8 bases match TRBD2. With V trimmed by 3 bases and J by 3 bases, 6 bases remained unmatched. The CDR3 is made up of 15 amino acids. The V gene's germline CDR1 is LNHNV and CDR2 YYDKDF (reference sequence). This CDR3 is CATSRGPGGEETQYF. Written as DNA, the CDR3 is TGTGCCACCAGCAGGGGGCCGGGGGGGGAAGAGACCCAGTACTTC.